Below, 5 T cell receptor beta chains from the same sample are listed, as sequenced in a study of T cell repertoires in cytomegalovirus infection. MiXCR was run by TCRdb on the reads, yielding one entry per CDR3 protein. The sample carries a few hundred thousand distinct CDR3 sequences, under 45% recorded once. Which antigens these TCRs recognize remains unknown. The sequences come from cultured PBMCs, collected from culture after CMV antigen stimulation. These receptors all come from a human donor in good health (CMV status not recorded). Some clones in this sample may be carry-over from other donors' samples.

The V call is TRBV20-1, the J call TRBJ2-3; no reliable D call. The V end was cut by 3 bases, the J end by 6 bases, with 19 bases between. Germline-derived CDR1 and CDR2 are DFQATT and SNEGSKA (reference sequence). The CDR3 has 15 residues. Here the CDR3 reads CSASTNRGGWDTQYF. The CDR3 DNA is TGCAGTGCTAGCACTAATAGAGGTGGTTGGGATACGCAGTATTTT.

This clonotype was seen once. The CDR3 protein is CSARVGFPEAFF. The CDR3 DNA reads as TGCAGTGCTAGAGTTGGGTTCCCTGAAGCTTTCTTT. The J gene is TRBJ1-1, the V gene TRBV20-1; D uncertain. V was pared by 1 base and J by 6 bases, with 9 bases between. Germline V CDR1 and CDR2: DFQATT, SNEGSKA (reference sequence). The CDR3 contains 12 residues.

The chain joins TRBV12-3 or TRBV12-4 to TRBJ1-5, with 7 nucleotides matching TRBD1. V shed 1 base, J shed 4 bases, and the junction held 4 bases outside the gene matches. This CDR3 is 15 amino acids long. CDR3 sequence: CASSLEGAKNQPQHF. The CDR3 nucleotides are TGTGCCAGCAGTTTAGAGGGGGCGAAAAATCAGCCCCAGCATTTT.

This CDR3 is CATSDASGTDTQYF. In nucleotides, the CDR3 is TGTGCCACCAGTGATGCTTCAGGCACAGATACGCAGTATTTT. The chain carries TRBV24-1 and TRBJ2-3; D remains ambiguous. The CDR3 contains 14 residues. The germline V gene encodes CDR1 KGHDR and CDR2 SFDVKD. V was clipped by 3 bases and J by 1 base, with 7 bases between them.

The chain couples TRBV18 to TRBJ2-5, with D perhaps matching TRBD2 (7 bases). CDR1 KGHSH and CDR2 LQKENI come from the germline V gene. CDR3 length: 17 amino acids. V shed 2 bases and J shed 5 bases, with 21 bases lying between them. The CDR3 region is CASSPSGGGGSEETQYF. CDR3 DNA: TGTGCCAGCTCACCATCCGGCGGCGGGGGCTCCGAGGAGACCCAGTACTTC. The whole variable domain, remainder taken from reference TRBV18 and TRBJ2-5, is NAGVMQNPRHLVRRRGQEARLRCSPMKGHSHVYWYRQLPEEGLKFMVYLQKENIIDESGMPKERFSAEFPKEGPSILRIQQVVRGDSAAYFCASSPSGGGGSEETQYFGPGTRLLVL.